A single sample is the source of the 16 T cell receptor beta chains below, sequenced in a study of T cells in Graves' hyperthyroidism and ophthalmopathy. Amplified TCR beta CDR3 regions came from RNA transcripts. The HTBI set primed first-round TCR CDR3 RT-PCR. MiXCR was run by TCRdb on the multiplex PCR reads, yielding one entry per CDR3 protein. The sample carries under 450,000 distinct CDR3 sequences, roughly 15% recorded once. Specimen: blood. These receptors were obtained from a woman in her 30s with Graves' hyperthyroidism that later progressed to Graves' ophthalmopathy.

This clonotype was counted ten times or more. The chain couples TRBV27 to TRBJ1-1; D is uncertain. The ends were cut back, 3 bases at V and 4 bases at J, with 9 bases in the middle. This CDR3 region has 13 residues. CDR1 and CDR2 (germline): MNHEY, SMNVEV (reference sequence). The CDR3 region is CASSLGAPTEAFF. CDR3 bases: TGTGCCAGCAGTTTGGGAGCCCCCACTGAAGCTTTCTTT.

This clonotype was counted ten times or more. For the CDR3, the DNA is TGTGCCAGCAGCGAGGGCCGAGAGGAGACCCAGTACTTC. Residues: CASSEGREETQYF. The V call is TRBV5-6, the J call TRBJ2-5, with D perhaps matching TRBD2 (5 bases). Germline V gene sequence: CDR1 SGHDT, CDR2 YYEEEE. Trimming stripped 4 bases from V and 5 bases from J, with 12 bases between. The CDR3 covers 13 residues.

The chain joins TRBV12-3 or TRBV12-4 to TRBJ2-2, with D hard to call. The CDR3 has 14 residues. The germline V and J ends were trimmed by 7 bases and 2 bases, with 11 bases remaining between them. In DNA, the CDR3 is TGTGCCAGCAAGCCTCTACTAAACACCGGGGAGCTGTTTTTT. Translation: CASKPLLNTGELFF.

This clonotype was observed at least ten times. This chain connects TRBV6-1 to TRBJ2-7, with 10 bases that match TRBD1. In germline, CDR1 is MNHNS, CDR2 SASEGT. V shed 6 bases, J shed 3 bases, and the junction held 5 bases outside the gene matches. This CDR3 comprises 14 residues. This CDR3 is CASRRDRGNYEQYF. CDR3 nucleotide sequence: TGTGCCAGCAGAAGGGACAGGGGAAACTACGAGCAGTACTTC.

This clonotype has only a few counts. The chain carries TRBV18 and TRBJ2-2; 8 bases fit TRBD2. CDR3 length equals 15 residues. The junction had 7 bases not matched to a gene; V was cut back by 6 bases and J by 4 bases. Germline CDR1 and CDR2: KGHSH and LQKENI. The CDR3 loop is CASSQLAEITGELFF. The DNA of the CDR3 is TGTGCCAGCTCTCAACTAGCGGAGATCACCGGGGAGCTGTTTTTT.

The chain has TRBV29-1 and TRBJ1-1; unclear D gene. With 3 bases removed from V and 5 bases from J, the gap between germline ends came to 13 bases. Germline V gene sequence: CDR1 SQVTM, CDR2 ANQGSEA. The CDR3 consists of 13 residues. CDR3 DNA sequence: TGCAGCGTTGACGGCAGTCGAGGTACTGAAGCTTTCTTT. Its translation is CSVDGSRGTEAFF.

In its sample, this clonotype was seen a few times. This sequence joins TRBV6-1 and TRBJ2-1; TRBD2 matches 7 bases. V dropped 7 bases and J dropped 1; count of bases not matched to a gene: 7. The CDR3 extends over 15 amino acids. The V gene's germline CDR1 is MNHNS and CDR2 SASEGT. In DNA, the CDR3 is TGTGCCAGCAACGAGCGGGGTGATTCCTACAATGAGCAGTTCTTC. This encodes CASNERGDSYNEQFF.

In its sample, this clonotype was seen a few times. Here the CDR3 DNA reads TGTGCCAGCAGTTTTCGGAAAACAGCGGATGAGCAGTTCTTC. It yields the protein CASSFRKTADEQFF. The chain carries TRBV27 and TRBJ2-1, with a tentative D call TRBD2 (5 bases). The CDR3 is made up of 14 amino acids. V was clipped by 3 bases and J by 8 bases, with 14 bases between them. From germline, CDR1 is MNHEY and CDR2 SMNVEV (reference sequence).

Remarks on this clonotype: A read error may be the cause here, since a much bigger clone is one base away. This chain's CDR3 is CASSIQGRGNYNKQFF. The CDR3 DNA is TGTGCCAGCAGTATACAGGGGCGCGGAAACTACAATAAGCAGTTCTTC. The rearrangement uses TRBV6-5 and TRBJ2-1, with 7 bases fitting TRBD1. The CDR3 is 16 residues long. The germline CDR1 and CDR2 sequences are MNHEY and SVGAGI.

This clonotype was seen many times. V is TRBV29-1 and J is TRBJ1-1; no firm D call. V was shortened by 1 base and J by 1 base, with 7 bases between the two germline ends. The germline V gene has CDR1 SQVTM and CDR2 ANQGSEA. This CDR3 is built from 13 residues. The CDR3 loop is CSVEVATNTEAFF. The CDR3 DNA reads as TGCAGCGTTGAAGTGGCGACGAACACTGAAGCTTTCTTT.

Ten or more counts support this clonotype. The CDR3 is CASSSTRLAAKETQYF. In DNA, the CDR3 is TGTGCCAGCAGCTCCACGAGACTAGCAGCAAAGGAGACCCAGTACTTC. The chain carries TRBV7-9 and TRBJ2-5, with 7 bases matching TRBD2. CDR1 and CDR2 from the germline V gene are SEHNR and FQNEAQ (reference sequence). This CDR3 spans 16 amino acids. V lost 4 bases and J lost 5; bases outside the gene matches: 13.

This clonotype was recorded many times. The chain combines TRBV9 with TRBJ1-2; TRBD1 matches at 9 bases. CDR1 and CDR2 (germline): SGDLS, YYNGEE. This CDR3 has 19 amino acids. Germline trimming cut 3 bases from V and 5 bases from J; bases unmatched to any gene: 20. The CDR3 nucleotides are TGTGCCAGCAGCGATCAAAACCGGGACAGGGCGCTATTCGGGTATGGCTACACCTTC. Translated, it gives CASSDQNRDRALFGYGYTF.

This clonotype occurred many times. The chain recombines TRBV11-2 with TRBJ2-7; D is possibly TRBD2 (5 bases). Germline V CDR1 and CDR2: SGHAT, FQNNGV. The ends were cut back, 5 bases at V and 6 bases at J, with 14 bases in the middle. CDR3 length equals 13 residues. The CDR3 protein is CASSPGFGGEQYF. As DNA, the CDR3 is TGTGCCAGCAGCCCGGGGTTTGGCGGCGAGCAGTACTTC. The variable domain in full, completed from reference TRBV11-2 and TRBJ2-7, reads EAGVAQSPRYKIIEKRQSVAFWCNPISGHATLYWYQQILGQGPKLLIQFQNNGVVDDSQLPKDRFSAERLKGVDSTLKIQPAKLEDSAVYLCASSPGFGGEQYFGPGTRLTVT.

This clonotype was recorded many times. The chain couples TRBV20-1 to TRBJ1-5; 9 positions agree with TRBD1. Germline V gene sequence: CDR1 DFQATT, CDR2 SNEGSKA (reference sequence). The CDR3 is made up of 16 amino acids. V lost 6 bases and J lost 0; bases outside the gene matches: 9. The chain's CDR3 is CSASGTGLYSNQPQHF. DNA for the CDR3: TGCAGTGCATCCGGGACAGGGCTTTATAGCAATCAGCCCCAGCATTTT.

There are many counts of this clonotype. The CDR3 protein is CASSLDQTNQPQHF. In nucleotides, the CDR3 is TGTGCCAGCAGCTTAGACCAGACTAATCAGCCCCAGCATTTT. The chain employs TRBV11-2 and TRBJ1-5; D uncertain. CDR3 length: 14 residues. CDR1 is SGHAT and CDR2 is FQNNGV in the germline V gene. V was clipped by 0 bases and J by 4 bases, with 7 bases between them.

This clonotype was observed a few times. V is TRBV28 and J is TRBJ1-5; possible D gene TRBD1, 5 bases. Per germline, CDR1 MDHEN and CDR2 SYDVKM. The CDR3 spans 16 residues. The V end was cut by 0 bases, the J end by 0 bases, with 9 bases between. CDR3 coding DNA: TGTGCCAGCAGTTTATGGGGGGTCAATAGCAATCAGCCCCAGCATTTT. Protein: CASSLWGVNSNQPQHF.